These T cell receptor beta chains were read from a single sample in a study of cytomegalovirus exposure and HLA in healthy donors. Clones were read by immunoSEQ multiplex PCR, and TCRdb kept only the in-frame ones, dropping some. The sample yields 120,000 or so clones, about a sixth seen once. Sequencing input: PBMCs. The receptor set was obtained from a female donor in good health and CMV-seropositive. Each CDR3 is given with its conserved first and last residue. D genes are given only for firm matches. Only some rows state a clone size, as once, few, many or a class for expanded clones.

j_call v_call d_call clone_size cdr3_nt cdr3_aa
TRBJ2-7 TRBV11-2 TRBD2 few TGTGCCAGCAGCCTATCCCCTAGCGGGAGCTACGAGCAGTACTTC CASSLSPSGSYEQYF
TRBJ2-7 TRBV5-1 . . TGCGCCAGCATCCGGAGGTATTCAGGGGAGTCCTACGAGCAGTACTTC CASIRRYSGESYEQYF
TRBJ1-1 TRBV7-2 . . TGTGCCAGCAGCTTAGCGGGCAGGTCTGCTTTCTTT CASSLAGRSAFF
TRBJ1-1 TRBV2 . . TGTGCCAGCAGTGGCGAGGGCACTGAAGCTTTCTTT CASSGEGTEAFF
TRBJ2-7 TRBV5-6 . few TGTGCCAGCAGCTTAACCGGGGGAAACGAGCAGTACTTC CASSLTGGNEQYF
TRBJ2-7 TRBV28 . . TGTGCCAGCAGTCCCCCGGGGATCTACGAGCAGTACTTC CASSPPGIYEQYF
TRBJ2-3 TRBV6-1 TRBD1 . TGTGCCGTCGCCTCTCCGGGACAGGGCTTAGATACGCAGTATTTT CAVASPGQGLDTQYF
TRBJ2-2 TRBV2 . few TGTGCCAGCAGTGAAGAGGGCGGGGGCAACACCGGGGAGCTGTTTTTT CASSEEGGGNTGELFF
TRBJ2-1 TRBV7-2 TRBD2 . TGTGCCAGCAGCCAAATAGCGGGGGGTCATGAGCAGTTCTTC CASSQIAGGHEQFF
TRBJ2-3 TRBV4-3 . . TGCGCCAGCAGCCAAGATACGAGAGCCGCGGGTGGCGCAGATACGCAGTATTTT CASSQDTRAAGGADTQYF
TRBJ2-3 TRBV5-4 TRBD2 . TGTGCCAGCAGCTTGGAGGGACTAGCGGGAGTTATCGATACGCAGTATTTT CASSLEGLAGVIDTQYF
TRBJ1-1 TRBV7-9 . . TGTGCCAGCAGCTCAACTCCGAGCACTGAAGCTTTCTTT CASSSTPSTEAFF
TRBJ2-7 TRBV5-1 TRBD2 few TGCGCCAGCAGCTTGGGGGCGCTTGGGGGACTATCCTACGAGCAGTACTTC CASSLGALGGLSYEQYF
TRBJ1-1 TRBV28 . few TGTGCCAGCAGCTCAGGGGACACTGAAGCTTTCTTT CASSSGDTEAFF
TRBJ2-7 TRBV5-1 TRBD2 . TGCGCCAGCAGCTTCCGCGGGAGACGCTACGAGCAGTACTTC CASSFRGRRYEQYF
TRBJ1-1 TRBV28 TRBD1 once TGTGCCAGCAGTTTGCCTTTGAGGGGGCGGAAGAGTGAAGCTTTCTTT CASSLPLRGRKSEAFF
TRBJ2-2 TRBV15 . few TGTGCCACCAGCAGAGATTTAGGGGCTGGAACCGGGGAGCTGTTTTTT CATSRDLGAGTGELFF
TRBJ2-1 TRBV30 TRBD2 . TGTGCCTGGAGTCTGGCGGGGGAGTATAATGAGCAGTTCTTC CAWSLAGEYNEQFF
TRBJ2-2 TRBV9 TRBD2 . TGTGCCAGCAGCGTAGGGGCTAGCGGGGTCACCGGGGAGCTGTTTTTT CASSVGASGVTGELFF
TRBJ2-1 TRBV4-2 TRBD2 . TGTGCCAGCAGCCTCAGCGGCCCCGGGGGGGGTGAGCAGTTCTTC CASSLSGPGGGEQFF
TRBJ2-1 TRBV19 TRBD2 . TGTGCCAGTAGTACCCGGGGACTAGCGTTGAGTGGTGAGCAGTTCTTC CASSTRGLALSGEQFF
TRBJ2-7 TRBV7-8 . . TGTGCCAGCAGCGGTCCCTTGAGACTAGGACCCTACGAGCAGTACTTC CASSGPLRLGPYEQYF
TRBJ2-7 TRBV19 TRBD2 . TGTGCCAGTAGCCGCGGGGGAGGTCGCGAGCAGTACTTC CASSRGGGREQYF
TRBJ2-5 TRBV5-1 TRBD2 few TGCGCCAGCAGGGAAGCGGGGGGGCCGGAAGAGACCCAGTACTTC CASREAGGPEETQYF
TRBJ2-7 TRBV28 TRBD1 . TGTGCCAGCACCTGGGGGACAGCTTACTACGAGCAGTACTTC CASTWGTAYYEQYF
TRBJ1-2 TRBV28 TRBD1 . TGTGCCAGCAGTTTACCGATTCCCGGACAGGCTAACTATGGCTACACCTTC CASSLPIPGQANYGYTF
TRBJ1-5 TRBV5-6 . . TGTGCCAGCAGCCTCCTGCGGGATCAGCCCCAGCATTTT CASSLLRDQPQHF
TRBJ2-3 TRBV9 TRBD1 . TGTGCCAGCAGCGCCCAGGGGGTGCCGCAGTATTTT CASSAQGVPQYF
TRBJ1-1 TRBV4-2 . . TGTGCCAGCAGCTGGGGGCGGGGGGAGAACACTGAAGCTTTCTTT CASSWGRGENTEAFF
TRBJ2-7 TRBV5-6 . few TGTGCCAGCAGCTTGGGGGGGGACTACGAGCAGTACTTC CASSLGGDYEQYF
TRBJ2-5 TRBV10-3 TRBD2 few TGTGCCATCAGTGGTAGCGGGATCCAAGAGACCCAGTACTTC CAISGSGIQETQYF
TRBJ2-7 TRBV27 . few TGTGCCAGCAGTTTAAGCCTGGCCTCAGGGCAGTACTTC CASSLSLASGQYF
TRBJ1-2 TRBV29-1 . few TGCAGCGCCGCCCCCGGGAGGGTGGATGGCTACACCTTC CSAAPGRVDGYTF
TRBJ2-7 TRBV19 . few TGTGCCAGTAGCTTTGGACAAGCCTCTCCCTACGAGCAGTACTTC CASSFGQASPYEQYF
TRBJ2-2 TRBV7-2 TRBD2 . TGTGCCAGCAGCTCTACCGGGACTAGCGGGGCTCTAATCACCGGGGAGCTGTTTTTT CASSSTGTSGALITGELFF
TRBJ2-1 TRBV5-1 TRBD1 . TGCGCCAGCAGCGCCGCCTACAGGGGGGAGGCCTACAATGAGCAGTTCTTC CASSAAYRGEAYNEQFF
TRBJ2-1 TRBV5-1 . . TGCGCCAGCAGCTTGAGTTCTAAGGGGAGGAGGGTCAATGAGCAGTTCTTC CASSLSSKGRRVNEQFF
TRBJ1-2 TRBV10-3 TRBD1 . TGTGCCATTCACAGGGGGACGGCCGATGGCTACACCTTC CAIHRGTADGYTF
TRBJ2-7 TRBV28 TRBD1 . TGTGCCAGCAGTTCCCGGGACAGGGGCTACGAGCAGTACTTC CASSSRDRGYEQYF
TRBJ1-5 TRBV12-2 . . TGTGCAAGTCGCTTAGGGCAGGGGGTTGGGCAGCCCCAGCATTTT CASRLGQGVGQPQHF
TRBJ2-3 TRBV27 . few TGTGCCACCGCGGCAGATACGCAGTATTTT CATAADTQYF
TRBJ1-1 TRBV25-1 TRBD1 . TGTGCCAGCAAGGGACAGGGGAGTACTGAAGCTTTCTTT CASKGQGSTEAFF
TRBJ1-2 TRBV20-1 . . TGCAGTGCTAGCCTTGGCTACACCTTC CSASLGYTF
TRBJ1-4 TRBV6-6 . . TGTGCCAGCGGCCCCAGGGGTAGTAGAAATGAAAAACTGTTTTTT CASGPRGSRNEKLFF
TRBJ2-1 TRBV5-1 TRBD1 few TGCGCCAGCAGCTTGGCGGGACAGGGGGTCAGCGATGAGCAGTTCTTC CASSLAGQGVSDEQFF
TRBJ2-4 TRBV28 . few TGTGCCAGCAGGTGGGAGCCCCTTGTAGGCATTCAGTACTTC CASRWEPLVGIQYF
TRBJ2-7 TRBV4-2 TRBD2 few TGTGCCAGCAGCCCTACTAGCGGGGAAAACTCCTACGAGCAGTACTTC CASSPTSGENSYEQYF
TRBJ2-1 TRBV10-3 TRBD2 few TGTGCCCTTTCTAGCGGGAGCTACAATGAGCAGTTCTTC CALSSGSYNEQFF
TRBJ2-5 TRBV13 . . TGTGCCAGCCGTGAAGGGGGGGGCCTGGGAGAGACCCAGTACTTC CASREGGGLGETQYF
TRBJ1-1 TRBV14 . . TGTGCCAGCAGGCCTAACCCCGGGACAAGGAACACTGAAGCTTTCTTT CASRPNPGTRNTEAFF
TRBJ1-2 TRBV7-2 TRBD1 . TGTGCCAGCAGAAATTCCGGGACAGCGATTTATGGCTACACCTTC CASRNSGTAIYGYTF
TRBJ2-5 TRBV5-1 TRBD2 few TGCGCCAGCAGCTTGGCCGCTAGCGGGGAGACCCAGTACTTC CASSLAASGETQYF
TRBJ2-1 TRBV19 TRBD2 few TGTGCCAGTAGTATATCTAGCGGGTGGGAGAATGAGCAGTTCTTC CASSISSGWENEQFF
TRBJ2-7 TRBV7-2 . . TGTGCCAGCAGCTTTGCCTCGACGGGAGTCTCGTACGAGCAGTACTTC CASSFASTGVSYEQYF
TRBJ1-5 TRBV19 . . TGTGCCAGTAGTAGGGGGCAACAGCCTGACCAGCCCCAGCATTTT CASSRGQQPDQPQHF
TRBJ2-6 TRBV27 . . TGTGCCAGCAGTTTGACAGGGGCCAACGTCCTGACTTTC CASSLTGANVLTF
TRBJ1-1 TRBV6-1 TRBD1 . TGTGCCAGCAGTGAAGCAAACAGGGGAACTGAAGCTTTCTTT CASSEANRGTEAFF
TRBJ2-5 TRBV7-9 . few TGTGCCAGCAGCCCACGTACGGGTGAGACCCAGTACTTC CASSPRTGETQYF
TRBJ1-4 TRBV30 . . TGTGCCTGGAGTGTACAGGCGGGGGAGAAACTGTTTTTT CAWSVQAGEKLFF